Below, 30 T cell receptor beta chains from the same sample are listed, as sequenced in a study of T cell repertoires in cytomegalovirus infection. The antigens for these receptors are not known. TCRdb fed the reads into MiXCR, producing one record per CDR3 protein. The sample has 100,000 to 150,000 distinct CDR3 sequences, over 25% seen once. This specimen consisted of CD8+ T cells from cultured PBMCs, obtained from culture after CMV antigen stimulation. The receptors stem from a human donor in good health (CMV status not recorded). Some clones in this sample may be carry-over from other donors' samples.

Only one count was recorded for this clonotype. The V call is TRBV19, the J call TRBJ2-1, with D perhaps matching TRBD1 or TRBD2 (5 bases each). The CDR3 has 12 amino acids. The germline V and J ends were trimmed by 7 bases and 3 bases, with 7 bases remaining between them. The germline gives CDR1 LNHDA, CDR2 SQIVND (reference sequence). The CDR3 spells CASNGGYNEQFF. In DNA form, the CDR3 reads TGTGCCAGTAATGGGGGCTACAATGAGCAGTTCTTC.

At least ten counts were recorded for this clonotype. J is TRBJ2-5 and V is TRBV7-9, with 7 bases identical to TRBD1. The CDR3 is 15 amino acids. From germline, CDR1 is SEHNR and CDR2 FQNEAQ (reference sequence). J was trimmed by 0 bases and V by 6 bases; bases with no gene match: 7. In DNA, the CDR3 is TGTGCCAGCAGATCAGGGGACAGCCACCAAGAGACCCAGTACTTC. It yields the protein CASRSGDSHQETQYF. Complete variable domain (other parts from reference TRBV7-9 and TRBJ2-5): DTGVSQNPRHKITKRGQNVTFRCDPISEHNRLYWYRQTLGQGPEFLTYFQNEAQLEKSRLLSDRFSAERPKGSFSTLEIQRTEQGDSAMYLCASRSGDSHQETQYFGPGTRLLVL.

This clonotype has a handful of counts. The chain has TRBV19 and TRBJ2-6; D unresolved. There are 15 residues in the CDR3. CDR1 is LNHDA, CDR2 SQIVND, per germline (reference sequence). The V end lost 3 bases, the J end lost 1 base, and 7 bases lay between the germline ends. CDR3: CASSISSSGANVLTF. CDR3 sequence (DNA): TGTGCCAGTAGTATCAGCAGTTCTGGGGCCAACGTCCTGACTTTC.

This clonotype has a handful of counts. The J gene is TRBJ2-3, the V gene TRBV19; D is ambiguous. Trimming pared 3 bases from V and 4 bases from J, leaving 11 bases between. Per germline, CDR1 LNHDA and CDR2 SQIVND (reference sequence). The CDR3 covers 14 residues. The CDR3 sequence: CASSINPMADTQYF. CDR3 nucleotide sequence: TGTGCCAGTAGTATTAATCCCATGGCAGATACGCAGTATTTT.

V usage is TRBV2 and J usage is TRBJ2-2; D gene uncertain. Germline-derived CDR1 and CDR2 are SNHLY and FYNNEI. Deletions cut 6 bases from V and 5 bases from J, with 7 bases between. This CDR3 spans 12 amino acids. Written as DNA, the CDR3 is TGTGCCAGCAGACCAGAGACCGGGGAGCTGTTTTTT. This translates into CASRPETGELFF.

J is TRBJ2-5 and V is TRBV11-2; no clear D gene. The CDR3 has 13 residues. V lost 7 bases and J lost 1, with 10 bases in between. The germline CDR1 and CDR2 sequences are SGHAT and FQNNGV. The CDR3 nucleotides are TGTGCCAGCACCTACCCAGGCCAAGAGACCCAGTACTTC. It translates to CASTYPGQETQYF.

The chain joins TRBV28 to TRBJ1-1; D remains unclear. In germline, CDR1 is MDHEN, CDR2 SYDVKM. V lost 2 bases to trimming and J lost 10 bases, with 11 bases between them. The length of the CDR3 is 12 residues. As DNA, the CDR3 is TGTGCCAGCAGTTTAAACCCGCTGAGAGCTTTCTTT. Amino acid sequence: CASSLNPLRAFF.

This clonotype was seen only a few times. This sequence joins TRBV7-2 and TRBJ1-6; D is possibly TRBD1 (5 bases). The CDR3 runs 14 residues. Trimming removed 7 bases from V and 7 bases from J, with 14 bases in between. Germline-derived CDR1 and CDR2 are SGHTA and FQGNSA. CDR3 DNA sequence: TGTGCCAGCACCCCGGTTGGGGCAAATTCACCCCTCCACTTT. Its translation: CASTPVGANSPLHF.

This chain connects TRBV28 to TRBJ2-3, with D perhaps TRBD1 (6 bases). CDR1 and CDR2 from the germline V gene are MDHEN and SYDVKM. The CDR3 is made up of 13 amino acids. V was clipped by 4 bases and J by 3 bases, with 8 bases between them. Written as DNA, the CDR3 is TGTGCCAGCAGTTCAGGGGAGACAGATACGCAGTATTTT. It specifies CASSSGETDTQYF. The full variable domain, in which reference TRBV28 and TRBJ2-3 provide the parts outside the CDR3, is DVKVTQSSRYLVKRTGEKVFLECVQDMDHENMFWYRQDPGLGLRLIYFSYDVKMKEKGDIPEGYSVSREKKERFSLILESASTNQTSMYLCASSSGETDTQYFGPGTRLTVL.

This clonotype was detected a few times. The CDR3 is CASSSASGYYGYTF. DNA of the CDR3: TGTGCCAGCAGCTCCGCATCGGGATACTATGGCTACACCTTC. The chain couples TRBV7-9 to TRBJ1-2; no clear D. This CDR3 is built from 14 residues. Germline CDR1 reads SEHNR; CDR2 reads FQNEAQ (reference sequence). V dropped 4 bases and J dropped 3 bases, with 12 bases sitting between them.

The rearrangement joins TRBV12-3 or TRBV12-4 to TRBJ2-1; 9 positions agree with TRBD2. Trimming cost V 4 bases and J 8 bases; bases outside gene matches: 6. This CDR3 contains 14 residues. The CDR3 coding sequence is TGTGCCAGCAGTTATGGCGGGGGGGGCGATGAGCAGTTCTTC. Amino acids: CASSYGGGGDEQFF.

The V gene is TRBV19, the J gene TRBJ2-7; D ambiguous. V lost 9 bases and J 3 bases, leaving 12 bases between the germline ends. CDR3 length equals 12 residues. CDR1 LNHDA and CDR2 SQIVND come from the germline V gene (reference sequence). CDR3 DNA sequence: TGTGCCAGCCTGTCCCCGGGCTACGAGCAGTACTTC. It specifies CASLSPGYEQYF. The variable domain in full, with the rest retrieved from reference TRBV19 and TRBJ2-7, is DGGITQSPKYLFRKEGQNVTLSCEQNLNHDAMYWYRQDPGQGLRLIYYSQIVNDFQKGDIAEGYSVSREKKESFPLTVTSAQKNPTAFYLCASLSPGYEQYFGPGTRLTVT.

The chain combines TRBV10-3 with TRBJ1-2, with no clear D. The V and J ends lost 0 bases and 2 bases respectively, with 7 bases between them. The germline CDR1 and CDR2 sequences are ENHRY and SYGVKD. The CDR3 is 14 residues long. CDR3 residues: CAISESEKNYGYTF. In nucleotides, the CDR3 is TGTGCCATCAGTGAGTCGGAAAAGAACTATGGCTACACCTTC.

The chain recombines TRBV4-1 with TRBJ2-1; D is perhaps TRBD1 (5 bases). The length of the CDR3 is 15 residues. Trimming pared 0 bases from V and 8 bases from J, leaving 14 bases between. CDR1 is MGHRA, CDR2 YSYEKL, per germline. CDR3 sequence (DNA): TGCGCCAGCAGCCAAGATCCCAGGGCTGGGGATGAGCAGTTCTTC. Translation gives CASSQDPRAGDEQFF.

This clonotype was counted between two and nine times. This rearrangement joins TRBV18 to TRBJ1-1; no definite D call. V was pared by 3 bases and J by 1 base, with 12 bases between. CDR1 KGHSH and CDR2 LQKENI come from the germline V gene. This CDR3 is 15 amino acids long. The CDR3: CASSPVDGENTEAFF. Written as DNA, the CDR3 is TGTGCCAGCTCACCCGTGGACGGAGAGAACACTGAAGCTTTCTTT.

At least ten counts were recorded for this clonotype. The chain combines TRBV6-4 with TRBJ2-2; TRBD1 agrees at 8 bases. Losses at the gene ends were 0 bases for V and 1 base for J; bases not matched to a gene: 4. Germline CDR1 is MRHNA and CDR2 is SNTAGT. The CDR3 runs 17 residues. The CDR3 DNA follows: TGTGCCAGCAGTGACTCCCCGGACAGGGTGAACACCGGGGAGCTGTTTTTT. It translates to CASSDSPDRVNTGELFF.

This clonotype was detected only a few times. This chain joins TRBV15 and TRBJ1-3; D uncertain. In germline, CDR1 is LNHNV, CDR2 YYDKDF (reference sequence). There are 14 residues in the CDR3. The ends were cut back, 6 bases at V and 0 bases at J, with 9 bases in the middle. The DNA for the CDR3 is TGTGCCACCAGTCTGTCGATCTCTGGAAACACCATATATTTT. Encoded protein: CATSLSISGNTIYF.

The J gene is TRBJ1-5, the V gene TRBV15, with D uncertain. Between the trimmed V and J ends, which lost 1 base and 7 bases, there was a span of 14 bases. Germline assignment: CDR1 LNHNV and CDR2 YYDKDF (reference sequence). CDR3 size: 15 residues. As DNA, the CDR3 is TGTGCCACCAGCAGAGTGTTTGGCAGCCGGCAGCCCCAGCATTTT. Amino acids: CATSRVFGSRQPQHF.

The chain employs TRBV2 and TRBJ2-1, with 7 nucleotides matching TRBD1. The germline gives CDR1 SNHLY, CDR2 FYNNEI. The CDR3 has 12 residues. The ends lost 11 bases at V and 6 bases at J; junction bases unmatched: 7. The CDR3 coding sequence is TGTGCCGGCAAGACAGGGCTCAATGAGCAGTTCTTC. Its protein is CAGKTGLNEQFF.

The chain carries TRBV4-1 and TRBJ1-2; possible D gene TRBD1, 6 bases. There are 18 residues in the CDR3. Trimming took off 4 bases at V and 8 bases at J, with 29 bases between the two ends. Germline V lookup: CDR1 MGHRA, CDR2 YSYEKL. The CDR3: CASSPRQVILYDGAGYTF. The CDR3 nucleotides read TGCGCCAGCAGCCCCAGACAGGTAATCCTCTATGATGGAGCGGGCTACACCTTC.

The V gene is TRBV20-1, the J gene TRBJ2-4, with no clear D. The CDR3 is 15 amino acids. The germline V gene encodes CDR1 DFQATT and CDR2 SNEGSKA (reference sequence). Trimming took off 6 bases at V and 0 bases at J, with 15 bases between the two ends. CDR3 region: CSALNFDSAKNIQYF. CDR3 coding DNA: TGCAGTGCCTTAAATTTTGACTCAGCCAAAAACATTCAGTACTTC.

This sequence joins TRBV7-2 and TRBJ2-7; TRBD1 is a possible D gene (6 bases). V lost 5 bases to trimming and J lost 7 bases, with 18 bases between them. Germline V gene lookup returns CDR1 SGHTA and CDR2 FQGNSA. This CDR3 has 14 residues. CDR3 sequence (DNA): TGTGCCAGCAGCCGCATTTCAATTGACAGGGAGCAGTACTTC. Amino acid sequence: CASSRISIDREQYF.

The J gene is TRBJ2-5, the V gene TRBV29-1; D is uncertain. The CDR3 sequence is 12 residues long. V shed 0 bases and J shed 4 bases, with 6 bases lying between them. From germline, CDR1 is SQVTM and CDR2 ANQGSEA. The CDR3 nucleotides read TGCAGCGTTGAAGAGGGGTCAGAGACCCAGTACTTC. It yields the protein CSVEEGSETQYF.

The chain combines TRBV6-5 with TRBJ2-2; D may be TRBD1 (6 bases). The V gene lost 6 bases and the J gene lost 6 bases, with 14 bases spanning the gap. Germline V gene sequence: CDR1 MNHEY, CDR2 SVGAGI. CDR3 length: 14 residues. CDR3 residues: CASSLDRSAGELFF. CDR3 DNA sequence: TGTGCCAGCAGCCTAGACAGGTCGGCCGGGGAGCTGTTTTTT.

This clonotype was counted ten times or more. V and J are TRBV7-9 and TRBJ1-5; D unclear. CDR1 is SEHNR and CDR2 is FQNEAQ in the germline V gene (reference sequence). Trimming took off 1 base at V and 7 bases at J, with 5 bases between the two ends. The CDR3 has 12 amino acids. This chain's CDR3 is CASSLGIQPQHF. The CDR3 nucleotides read TGTGCCAGCAGCTTAGGAATCCAGCCCCAGCATTTT.

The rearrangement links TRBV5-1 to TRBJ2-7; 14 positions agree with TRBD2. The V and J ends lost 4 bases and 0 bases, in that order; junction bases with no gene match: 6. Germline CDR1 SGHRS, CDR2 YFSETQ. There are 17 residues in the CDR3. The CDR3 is CASSDGLAGGLSYEQYF. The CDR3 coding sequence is TGCGCCAGCAGCGACGGACTAGCGGGGGGCCTCTCCTACGAGCAGTACTTC. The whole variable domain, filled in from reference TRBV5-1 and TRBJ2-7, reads KAGVTQTPRYLIKTRGQQVTLSCSPISGHRSVSWYQQTPGQGLQFLFEYFSETQRNKGNFPGRFSGRQFSNSRSEMNVSTLELGDSALYLCASSDGLAGGLSYEQYFGPGTRLTVT.

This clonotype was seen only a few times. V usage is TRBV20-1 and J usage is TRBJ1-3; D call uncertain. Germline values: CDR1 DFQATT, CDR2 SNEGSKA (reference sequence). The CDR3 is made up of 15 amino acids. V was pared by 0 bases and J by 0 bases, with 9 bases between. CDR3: CSARDGSASGNTIYF. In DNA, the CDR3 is TGCAGTGCTAGAGACGGATCCGCCTCTGGAAACACCATATATTTT.

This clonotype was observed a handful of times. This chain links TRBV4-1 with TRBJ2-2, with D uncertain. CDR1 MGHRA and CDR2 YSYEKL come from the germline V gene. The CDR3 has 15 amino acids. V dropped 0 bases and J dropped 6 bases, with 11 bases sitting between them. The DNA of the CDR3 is TGCGCCAGCAGCCAAGATCGACCCGGCGCCGGGGAGCTGTTTTTT. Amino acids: CASSQDRPGAGELFF.

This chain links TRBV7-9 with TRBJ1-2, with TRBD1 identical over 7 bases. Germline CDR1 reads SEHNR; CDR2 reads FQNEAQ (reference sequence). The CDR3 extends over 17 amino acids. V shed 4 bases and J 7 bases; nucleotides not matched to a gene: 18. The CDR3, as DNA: TGTGCCAGCAGCTCGCCAACAACCCCACAGGGGTTTTTTGGCTACACCTTC. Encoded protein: CASSSPTTPQGFFGYTF.

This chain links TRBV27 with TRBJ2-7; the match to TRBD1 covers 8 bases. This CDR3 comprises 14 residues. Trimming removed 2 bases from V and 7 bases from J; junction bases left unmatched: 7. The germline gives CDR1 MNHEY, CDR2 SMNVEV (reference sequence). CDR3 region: CASSLTQGAGEQYF. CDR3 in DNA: TGTGCCAGCAGTTTAACGCAGGGGGCAGGGGAGCAGTACTTC.